This TCR beta chain was recovered during a study of T cell clonality in common variable immunodeficiency. Study results and limitations: Fewer deletions and N-nucleotide insertions were reportedly seen in common variable immunodeficiency TCR beta sequences.

Profiled with immunoSEQ multiplex PCR; TCRdb holds only in-frame clones, not every one. The sample lists around 50,000 clones, none appearing once, the ten largest making up less than 6.5%. This clone was picked up many times. The antigen remains unidentified. The missing CDR3 end, 3 residues past where the read stops, is filled in from the germline J gene. The V gene's germline CDR1 is MNHEY and CDR2 SVGEGT. The V and J ends lost 1 base and 6 bases respectively, with 10 bases between them. The CDR3 runs 14 residues. This chain uses TRBV6-2 or TRBV6-3 with TRBJ1-5, with D maybe TRBD1 (5 bases). This TCR was sampled from a person aged 18 to 75 in good health. Sample: peripheral blood mononuclear cells. The CDR3: CASSYYGAAQPQHF. The DNA read from the CDR3 is TGTGCCAGCAGTTACTATGGGGCGGCTCAGCCC.